This entry lists 12 T cell receptor beta chains sequenced from one sample in a study of response to subunit inactivated influenza vaccine listed by TCRdb under 2018. The library relied on RT-PCR. The instrument was an Illumina HiSeq 2500. TCRdb trimmed public reads at Q25 via fastp, called clones via MiXCR and kept in-frame beta chains. Rows are combined by CDR3 protein, so each entry shows the most common genes and DNA. In this sample the table shows about 700,000 distinct CDR3 sequences, 14% of which occur a single time. The ten largest clones add up to 6% to 8% of the sample. The sequences come from PBMCs from blood, collected 14 days before vaccination. These TCRs come from a man aged 45-60 years who received an inactivated influenza vaccine. Donor details come from another sample of the same person, matched by shared clones.

The V gene is TRBV5-1, the J gene TRBJ2-2, with 8 nucleotides matching TRBD1. Germline assignment: CDR1 SGHRS and CDR2 YFSETQ. J lost 7 bases, V lost 4 bases, and 3 bases had no gene match. CDR3 length equals 13 residues. CDR3 nucleotide sequence: TGCGCCAGCAGCCTAGACAGGGGCGGGGAGCTGTTTTTT. Translation: CASSLDRGGELFF.

This sequence joins TRBV11-2 and TRBJ2-3; 14 bases fit TRBD2. In germline, CDR1 is SGHAT, CDR2 FQNNGV. The ends lost 6 bases at V and 1 base at J; junction bases unmatched: 6. The CDR3 spans 17 residues. For the CDR3, the DNA is TGTGCCAGCAGGCGACTAGCGGGGGGGCCTGGCACAGATACGCAGTATTTT. Its translation: CASRRLAGGPGTDTQYF.

This clonotype appeared a few times. J is TRBJ1-6 and V is TRBV7-2; 8 bases fit TRBD1. CDR3 length: 15 residues. Germline loops: CDR1 SGHTA, CDR2 FQGNSA. J lost 4 bases, V lost 5 bases, and 4 bases had no gene match. CDR3 region: CASSPGQVYNSPLHF. The DNA of the CDR3 is TGTGCCAGCAGCCCGGGACAGGTTTATAATTCACCCCTCCACTTT.

This clonotype was picked up a small number of times. This chain links TRBV6-5 with TRBJ2-1; D is uncertain. Germline V gene data show CDR1 as MNHEY and CDR2 as SVGAGI. V dropped 4 bases and J dropped 4 bases, with 8 bases sitting between them. The CDR3 is 13 residues long. This chain's CDR3 is CASSSAPYNEQFF. Here the CDR3 DNA reads TGTGCCAGCAGTTCCGCACCGTACAATGAGCAGTTCTTC.

The chain links TRBV6-2 or TRBV6-3 to TRBJ1-5, with D maybe TRBD1 (6 bases). The CDR3 is 15 residues long. CDR1 is MNHEY and CDR2 is SVGEGT in the germline V gene. The ends were cut back, 8 bases at V and 9 bases at J, with 23 bases in the middle. The CDR3 loop is CASQPDGAGVSPQHF. CDR3 in DNA: TGTGCCAGCCAGCCAGACGGGGCAGGGGTATCGCCCCAGCATTTT.

This clonotype was recorded at least ten times. V is TRBV12-3 or TRBV12-4 and J is TRBJ2-2, with 10 bases matching TRBD1. The V segment lost 5 bases and the J segment 4 bases; nucleotides outside the gene matches: 4. This CDR3 spans 15 amino acids. The CDR3 here is CASSRQGAGTGELFF. The DNA for the CDR3 is TGTGCCAGCAGTCGACAGGGGGCTGGCACCGGGGAGCTGTTTTTT.

The chain combines TRBV10-2 with TRBJ2-1; D is perhaps TRBD1 or TRBD2 (7 bases each). V was pared by 7 bases and J by 7 bases, with 23 bases between. Germline V gene sequence: CDR1 WSHSY, CDR2 SAAADI. CDR3 length: 16 amino acids. CDR3 DNA: TGCGCCAGCACCCAGGGGGGGGGGGCTGGGCGTAATGAGCAGTTCTTC. Its protein is CASTQGGGAGRNEQFF.

The rearrangement joins TRBV4-3 to TRBJ2-2; 8 bases match TRBD1. CDR3 length: 16 amino acids. The V gene's germline CDR1 is LGHNA and CDR2 YSLEER. The J segment lost 3 bases and the V segment lost 4 bases, leaving 7 bases of the junction unmatched. Written as DNA, the CDR3 is TGCGCCAGCAGCCGACATTCGACAGGGGACACCGGGGAGCTGTTTTTT. It yields the protein CASSRHSTGDTGELFF.

This clonotype was detected a few times. The CDR3: CASSVLKRGRNEQFF. For the CDR3, the DNA is TGTGCCAGCAGTGTACTGAAGAGGGGTCGGAATGAGCAGTTCTTC. The J gene is TRBJ2-1, the V gene TRBV25-1; D assignment may be TRBD1 or TRBD2 (5 bases each). Looked up from germline, CDR1 is MGHDK and CDR2 is SYGVNS. V was pared by 4 bases and J by 7 bases, with 17 bases between. The CDR3 loop spans 15 amino acids.

The chain carries TRBV5-1 and TRBJ1-6; D is unclear. V shed 8 bases and J shed 7 bases, with 13 bases lying between them. The length of the CDR3 is 13 residues. The germline gives CDR1 SGHRS, CDR2 YFSETQ. Here the CDR3 DNA reads TGCGCCAGTCGGACCTCTTCCAATTCACCCCTCCACTTT. Its protein product is CASRTSSNSPLHF.

CDR3 sequence: CASSLVMGIGTGFENTGELFF. The CDR3 nucleotides are TGTGCCAGCAGCCTAGTCATGGGAATTGGGACAGGGTTCGAGAACACCGGGGAGCTGTTTTTT. The chain combines TRBV11-1 with TRBJ2-2; 9 bases match TRBD1. The CDR3 spans 21 residues. The V and J ends lost 5 bases and 1 base, in that order; junction bases with no gene match: 20. Germline CDR1 is SGHAT and CDR2 is FQDESV (reference sequence).

This clonotype occurred a few times. The chain links TRBV6-1 to TRBJ1-5; no clear D. Germline lookup yields CDR1 MNHNS and CDR2 SASEGT. The CDR3 runs 15 residues. V was clipped by 6 bases and J by 3 bases, with 15 bases between them. The CDR3 spells CASSPRLGVNQPQHF. The CDR3 region has the DNA TGTGCCAGCAGCCCCCGCCTTGGGGTCAATCAGCCCCAGCATTTT.